This T cell receptor beta chain derives from a study of OX40 agonist ivuxolimab in advanced cancers. The wider study: Prior anti-PD-1, anti-PD-L1 or anti-CTLA-4 therapy did not bar entry, and less than 50% had some.

Libraries were prepared by immunoSEQ multiplex PCR; TCRdb keeps only in-frame clonotypes and omits some of them. Of about 70,000 clones detected, 81% appear once; the ten largest clones hold 5%. With autoimmune disease history or systemic immunosuppression, patients were excluded. CDR1 is SNHLY and CDR2 is FYNNEI in the germline V gene. This CDR3 is 14 amino acids long. Trimming stripped 3 bases from V and 1 base from J, with 9 bases between. This receptor was obtained from an adult with an advanced solid tumor such as melanoma, head and neck, liver or kidney cancer. The chain couples TRBV2 to TRBJ1-1; D gene unclear. Material: CD4+ or CD8+ T cells sorted from blood, obtained in a trial of the OX40 agonist ivuxolimab. The CDR3 sequence is CASSESLRNTEAFF. As DNA, the CDR3 is TGTGCCAGCAGTGAGTCTCTTCGGAACACTGAAGCTTTCTTT.